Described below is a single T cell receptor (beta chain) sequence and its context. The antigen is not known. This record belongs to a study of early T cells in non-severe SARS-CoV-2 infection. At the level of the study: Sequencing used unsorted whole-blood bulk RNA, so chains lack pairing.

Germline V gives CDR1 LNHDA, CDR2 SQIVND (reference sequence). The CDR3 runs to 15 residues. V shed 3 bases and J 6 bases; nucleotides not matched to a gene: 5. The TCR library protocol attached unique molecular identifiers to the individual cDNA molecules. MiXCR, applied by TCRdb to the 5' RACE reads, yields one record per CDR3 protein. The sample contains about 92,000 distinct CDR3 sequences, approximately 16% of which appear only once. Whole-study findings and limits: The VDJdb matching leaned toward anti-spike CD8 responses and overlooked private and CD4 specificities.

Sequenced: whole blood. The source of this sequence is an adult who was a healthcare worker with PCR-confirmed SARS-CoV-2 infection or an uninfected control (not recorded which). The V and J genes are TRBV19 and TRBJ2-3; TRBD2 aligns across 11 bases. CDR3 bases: TGTGCCAGTAGTATGGGACTAGCGGTCTTCGATACGCAGTATTTT. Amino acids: CASSMGLAVFDTQYF.